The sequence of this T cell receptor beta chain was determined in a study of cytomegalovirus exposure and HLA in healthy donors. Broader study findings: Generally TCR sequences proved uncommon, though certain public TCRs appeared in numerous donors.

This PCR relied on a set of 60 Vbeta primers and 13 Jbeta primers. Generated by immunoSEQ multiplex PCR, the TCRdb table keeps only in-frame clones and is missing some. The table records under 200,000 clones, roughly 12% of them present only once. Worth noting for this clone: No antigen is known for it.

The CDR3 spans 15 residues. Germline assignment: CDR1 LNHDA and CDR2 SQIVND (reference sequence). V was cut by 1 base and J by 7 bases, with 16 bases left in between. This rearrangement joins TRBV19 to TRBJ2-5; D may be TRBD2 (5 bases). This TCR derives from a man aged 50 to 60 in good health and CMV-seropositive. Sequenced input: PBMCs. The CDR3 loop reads CASSIGPGNFGTQYF. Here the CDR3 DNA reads TGTGCCAGTAGTATAGGCCCCGGGAATTTTGGGACCCAGTACTTC. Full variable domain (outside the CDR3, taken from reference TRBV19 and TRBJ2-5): DGGITQSPKYLFRKEGQNVTLSCEQNLNHDAMYWYRQDPGQGLRLIYYSQIVNDFQKGDIAEGYSVSREKKESFPLTVTSAQKNPTAFYLCASSIGPGNFGTQYFGPGTRLLVL.